This TCR beta chain originates from a study of T cells in Graves' hyperthyroidism and ophthalmopathy. General observations from the study: Within blood appeared most thyroid clonotypes that had expanded above 0.001. The model forecast ophthalmopathy, anticipating it by a median roughly 6 months before onset.

Looked up from germline, CDR1 is SNHLY and CDR2 is FYNNEI. CDR3 length: 15 residues. Losses at the gene ends were 3 bases for V and 2 bases for J; bases not matched to a gene: 6. The CDR3 regions of TCR beta were amplified from RNA transcripts. The HTBI set primed first-round TCR CDR3 RT-PCR. TCRdb called the multiplex PCR reads again in MiXCR, with one record for every CDR3 protein. The sample gives about 290,000 distinct CDR3 sequences, around 13% of which show up once; approximately 7.9% is in the top ten. Many counts were recorded for this clonotype. Its cognate antigen is unknown. The chain employs TRBV2 and TRBJ2-5; 7 nucleotides match TRBD1. This TCR came from a woman between 35 and 50 years old with Graves' hyperthyroidism. Material: blood. This CDR3 is CASSEGDSRQETQYF. CDR3 nucleotide sequence: TGTGCCAGCAGTGAGGGGGACAGCCGACAAGAGACCCAGTACTTC. The full variable domain, rest sourced from reference TRBV2 and TRBJ2-5, is EPEVTQTPSHQVTQMGQEVILRCVPISNHLYFYWYRQILGQKVEFLVSFYNNEISEKSEIFDDQFSVERPDGSNFTLKIRSTKLEDSAMYFCASSEGDSRQETQYFGPGTRLLVL.